This T cell receptor (beta chain) originates from a study of blood T cells in healthy people across ages. General study results and limits: Samples with more naive T cells showed higher observed beta diversity. Unsorted PBMCs ruled out conclusive naive versus antigen-experienced comparison. Comparison with aged donors showed that long-lived donors had more naive CD4+ cells and higher diversity.

About 10 milliliters of peripheral blood were drawn from each donor into EDTA-treated tubes. For this clonotype: Its antigen is unknown.

Sample-barcoded 5' priming and a J-beta primer mix drove a second PCR of roughly 6 to 12 cycles. TCRdb called the 5' RACE reads again in MiXCR, with one record for every CDR3 protein. The sample records roughly 800,000 distinct CDR3 sequences, approximately 53% being singletons. The TCR comes from a man older than 75 in good health. The specimen sequenced was blood.

The CDR3 sequence: CASSPGPGGMDEQFF. The DNA for the CDR3 is TGTGCCAGCAGCCCAGGACCGGGAGGCATGGATGAGCAGTTCTTC. V usage is TRBV7-3 and J usage is TRBJ2-1, with TRBD2 identical over 7 bases. CDR3 length equals 15 residues. CDR1 is SGHTA, CDR2 FQGTGA, per germline. The ends lost 5 bases at V and 8 bases at J; junction bases unmatched: 12.